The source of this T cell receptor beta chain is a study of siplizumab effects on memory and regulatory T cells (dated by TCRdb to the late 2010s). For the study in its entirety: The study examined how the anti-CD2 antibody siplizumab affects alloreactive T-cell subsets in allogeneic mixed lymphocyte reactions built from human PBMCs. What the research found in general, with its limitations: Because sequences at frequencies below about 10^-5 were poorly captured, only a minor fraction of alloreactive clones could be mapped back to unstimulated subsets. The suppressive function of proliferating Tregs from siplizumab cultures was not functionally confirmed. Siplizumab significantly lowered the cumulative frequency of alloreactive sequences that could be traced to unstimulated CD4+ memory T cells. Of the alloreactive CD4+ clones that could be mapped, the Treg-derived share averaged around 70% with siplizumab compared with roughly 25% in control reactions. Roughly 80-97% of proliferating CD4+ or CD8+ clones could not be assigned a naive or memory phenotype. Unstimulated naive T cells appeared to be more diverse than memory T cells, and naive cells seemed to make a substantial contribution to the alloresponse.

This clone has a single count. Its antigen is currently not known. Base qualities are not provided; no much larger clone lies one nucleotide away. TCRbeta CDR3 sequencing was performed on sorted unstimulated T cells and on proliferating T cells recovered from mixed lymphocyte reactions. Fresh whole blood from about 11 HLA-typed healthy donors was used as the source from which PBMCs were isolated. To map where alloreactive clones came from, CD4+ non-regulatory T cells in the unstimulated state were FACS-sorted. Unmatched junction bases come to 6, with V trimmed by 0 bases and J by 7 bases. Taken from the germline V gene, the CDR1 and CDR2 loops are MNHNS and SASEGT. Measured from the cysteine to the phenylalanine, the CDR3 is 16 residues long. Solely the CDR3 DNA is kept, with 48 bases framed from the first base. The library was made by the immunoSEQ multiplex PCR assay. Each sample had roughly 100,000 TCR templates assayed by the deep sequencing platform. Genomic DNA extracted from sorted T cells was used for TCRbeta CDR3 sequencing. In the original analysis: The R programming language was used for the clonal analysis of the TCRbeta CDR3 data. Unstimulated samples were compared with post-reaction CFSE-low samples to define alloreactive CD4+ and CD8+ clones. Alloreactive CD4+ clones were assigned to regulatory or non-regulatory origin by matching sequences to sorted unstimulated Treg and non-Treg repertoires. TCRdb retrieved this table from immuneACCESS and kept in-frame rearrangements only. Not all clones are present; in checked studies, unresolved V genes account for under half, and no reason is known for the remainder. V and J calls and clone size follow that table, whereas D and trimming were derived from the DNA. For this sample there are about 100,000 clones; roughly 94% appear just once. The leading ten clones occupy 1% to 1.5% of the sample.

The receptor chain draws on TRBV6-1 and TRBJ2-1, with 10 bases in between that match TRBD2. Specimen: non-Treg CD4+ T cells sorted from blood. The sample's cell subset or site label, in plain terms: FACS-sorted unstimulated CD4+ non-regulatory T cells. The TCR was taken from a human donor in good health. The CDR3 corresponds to CASSEAILLAGNEQFF. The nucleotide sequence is TGTGCCAGCAGTGAAGCGATACTACTAGCGGGGAATGAGCAGTTCTTC.